The sequence of this TCR beta chain was determined in a study of T cell responses to AZD1222 COVID-19 vaccine (dated by TCRdb to 2020 to 2022). With respect to the entire study: TCR sequencing covered fewer than 250 trial participants: 200 to 220 given two doses of AZD1222 and around 25 given two doses of MenACWY control vaccine. Enrollment into the trials was organized by age into subgroups of 18-55, 56-69 and 70-plus years, and those subgroups contained about 150, 27 and 61 TCR-sequenced participants, respectively. Results and caveats for the whole study, not just this receptor: In the small 56-69-year group, the increase in depth fell short of significance, most likely because of low power. No day 14 peak-response samples were available, so repertoires were characterized only after the peak T cell response. Participants were mostly white British, with more females than males. The authors suggested clonal diversity may have been underestimated. The whole spike protein was spanned by vaccine-associated CD4 TCRs, and dominant responses were seen in regions 160-218 and 743-854. Only a handful of AZD1222 recipients were SARS-CoV-2 seropositive at baseline, limiting conclusions about previously exposed vaccinees. After two AZD1222 doses, spike-specific TCR breadth and depth were significantly higher than at day 0 and than in MenACWY recipients. Epitopes outside the regions mutated in the B.1.351 and B.1.1.7 variants were reportedly recognized by nearly half of the unique spike-specific TCRs.

Comment on this clone: The antigen it binds to is not known. Base qualities are not provided; no much larger clone lies one nucleotide away.

The time point label, read with the paper, signifies: baseline before first vaccination. The treatment or condition label, read with the paper, signifies: meningococcal conjugate vaccine given as trial control. Vaccinee samples were obtained from the UK trials COV001 and COV002, which included a single-blind randomized controlled phase 2/3 trial of AZD1222 (ChAdOx1 nCoV-19) in healthy adults. Trial participant PBMC samples were collected at day 0 and day 28 after the second dose for TCRbeta chain sequencing. The CDR3 regions of human TCRbeta chains were analyzed by immunosequencing. The original methods were these. TCRs in the repertoires were matched against a reference library of SARS-CoV-2-specific TCRs that had been generated with the MIRA antigen-specificity platform. Breadth was defined as the fraction of unique TCRs that were SARS-CoV-2-associated, and depth was defined as the fraction of total T cells that were SARS-CoV-2-associated. Each spike-specific TCR was assigned to its reactive spike region and to a CD4 or CD8 class using the MIRA data. Log10-transformed breadth and depth values were compared by one-way ANOVA with Sidak's multiple comparisons tests. In its TCRdb copy, this immuneACCESS table keeps in-frame sequences only and misses some clones. Where compared with another copy, unresolved V genes explain less than half of these, and the others have no known cause. V and J calls and clone size follow that table, whereas D and trimming were derived from the DNA. The sample contains 120,000 to 150,000 clones, about 90% of them found a single time. The ten biggest clones cover 2.5% to 3% of the sample.

CDR3 length: 15 amino acids, cysteine to phenylalanine. Just the 45-base CDR3 DNA is kept, in frame starting at base 1. Relative to germline, V is 3 bases shorter and J is 3 bases shorter, with 16 bases between their ends. The germline V gene provides CDR1 SGHRS and CDR2 YFSETQ. The rearranged chain carries TRBV5-1 and TRBJ2-7, and perhaps TRBD2 as D gene, on 6 matching bases. The specimen comprised peripheral blood, sampled on day 0 of MenACWY control vaccination. This clonotype originated in an adult in good health. DNA sequence: TGCGCCAGCAGCTACCTCCGGGAGAGACACTACGAGCAGTACTTC. The encoded protein is CASSYLRERHYEQYF.